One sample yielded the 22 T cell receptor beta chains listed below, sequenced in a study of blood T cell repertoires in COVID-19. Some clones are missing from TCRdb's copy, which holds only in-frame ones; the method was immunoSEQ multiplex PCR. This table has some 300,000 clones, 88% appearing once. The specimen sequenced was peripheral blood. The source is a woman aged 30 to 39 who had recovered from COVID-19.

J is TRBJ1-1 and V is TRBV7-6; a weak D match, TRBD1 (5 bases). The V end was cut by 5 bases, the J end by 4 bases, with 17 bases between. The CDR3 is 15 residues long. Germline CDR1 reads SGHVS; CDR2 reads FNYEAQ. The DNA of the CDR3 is TGTGCCAGCAGCGGTTTCAGGGACGGGAGCACTGAAGCTTTCTTT. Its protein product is CASSGFRDGSTEAFF.

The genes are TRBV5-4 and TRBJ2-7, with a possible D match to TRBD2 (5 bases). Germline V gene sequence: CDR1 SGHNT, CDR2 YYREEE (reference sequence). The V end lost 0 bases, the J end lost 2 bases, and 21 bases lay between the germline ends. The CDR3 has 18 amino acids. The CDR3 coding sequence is TGTGCCAGCAGCTTGGGAGGTTTTGGAGGACGGGCCGCCTACGAGCAGTACTTC. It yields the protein CASSLGGFGGRAAYEQYF.

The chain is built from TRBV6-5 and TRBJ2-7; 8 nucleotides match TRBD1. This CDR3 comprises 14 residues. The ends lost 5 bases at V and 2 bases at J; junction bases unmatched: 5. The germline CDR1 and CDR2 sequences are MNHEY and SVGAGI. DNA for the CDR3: TGTGCCAGCAGTAGACGACAGGGGACCTACGAGCAGTACTTC. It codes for CASSRRQGTYEQYF.

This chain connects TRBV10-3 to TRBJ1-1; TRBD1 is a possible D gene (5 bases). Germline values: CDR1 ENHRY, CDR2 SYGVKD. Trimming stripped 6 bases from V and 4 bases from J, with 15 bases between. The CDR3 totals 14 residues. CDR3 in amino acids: CAIRDGAGGTEAFF. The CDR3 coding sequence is TGTGCCATCAGGGACGGTGCGGGGGGCACTGAAGCTTTCTTT.

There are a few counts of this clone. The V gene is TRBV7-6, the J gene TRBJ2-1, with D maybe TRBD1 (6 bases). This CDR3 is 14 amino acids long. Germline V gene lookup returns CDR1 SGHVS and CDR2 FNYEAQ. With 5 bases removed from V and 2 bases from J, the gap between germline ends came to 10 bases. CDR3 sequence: CASSIQGTYNEQFF. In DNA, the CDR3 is TGTGCCAGCAGCATTCAGGGGACCTACAATGAGCAGTTCTTC.

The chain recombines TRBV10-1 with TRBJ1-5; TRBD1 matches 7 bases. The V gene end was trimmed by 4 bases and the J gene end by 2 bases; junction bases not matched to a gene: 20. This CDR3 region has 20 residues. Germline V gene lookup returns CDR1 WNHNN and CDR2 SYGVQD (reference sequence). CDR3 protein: CASSGFLDRRKFYCNQPQHF. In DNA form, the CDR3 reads TGCGCCAGCAGTGGCTTCCTGGACAGGAGAAAATTTTATTGCAATCAGCCCCAGCATTTT.

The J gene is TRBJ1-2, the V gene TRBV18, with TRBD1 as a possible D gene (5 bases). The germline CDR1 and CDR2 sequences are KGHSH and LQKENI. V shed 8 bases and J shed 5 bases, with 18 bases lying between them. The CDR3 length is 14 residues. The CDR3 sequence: CASATTLGGYGYTF. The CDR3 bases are TGTGCCAGCGCCACCACGCTGGGGGGGTATGGCTACACCTTC.

CDR3 region: CASSFGQYEQYF. In nucleotides, the CDR3 is TGTGCCAGCAGTTTTGGGCAGTACGAGCAGTACTTC. The chain has TRBV12-3 or TRBV12-4 and TRBJ2-7; D is uncertain. The CDR3 runs to 12 residues. V gave up 3 bases and J gave up 4 bases, with 7 bases separating them.

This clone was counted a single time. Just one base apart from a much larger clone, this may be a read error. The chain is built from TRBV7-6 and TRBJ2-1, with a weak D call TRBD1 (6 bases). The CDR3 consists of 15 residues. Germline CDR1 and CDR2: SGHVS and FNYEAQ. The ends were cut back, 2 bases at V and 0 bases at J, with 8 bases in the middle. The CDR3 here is CASSLQGSSYNEQFF. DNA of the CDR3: TGTGCCAGCAGCTTACAGGGGAGCTCCTACAATGAGCAGTTCTTC.

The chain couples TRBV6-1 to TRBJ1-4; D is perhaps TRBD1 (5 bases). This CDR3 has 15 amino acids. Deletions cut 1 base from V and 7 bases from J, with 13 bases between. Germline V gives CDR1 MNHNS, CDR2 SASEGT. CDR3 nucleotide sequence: TGTGCCAGCAGTGAAGTTTTTGCCGGGGGTGAAAAACTGTTTTTT. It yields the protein CASSEVFAGGEKLFF.

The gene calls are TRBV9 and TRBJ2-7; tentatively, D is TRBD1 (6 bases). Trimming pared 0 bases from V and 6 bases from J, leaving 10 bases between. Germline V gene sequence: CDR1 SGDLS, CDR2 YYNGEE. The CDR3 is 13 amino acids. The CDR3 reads CASSVEGRGEQYF. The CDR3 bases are TGTGCCAGCAGCGTAGAGGGCAGGGGCGAGCAGTACTTC.

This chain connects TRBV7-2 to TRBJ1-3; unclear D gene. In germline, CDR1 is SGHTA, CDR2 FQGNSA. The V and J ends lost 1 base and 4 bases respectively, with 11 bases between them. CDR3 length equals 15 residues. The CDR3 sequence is CASSLVSSSGNTIYF. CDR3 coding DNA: TGTGCCAGCAGCTTAGTATCCAGTTCCGGAAACACCATATATTTT.

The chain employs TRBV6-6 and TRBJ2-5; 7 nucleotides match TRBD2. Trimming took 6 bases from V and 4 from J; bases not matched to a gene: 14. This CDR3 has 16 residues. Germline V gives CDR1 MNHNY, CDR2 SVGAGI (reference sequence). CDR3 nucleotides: TGTGCCAGCAGAACCCCGGTACGAGCGGGGATAGAGACCCAGTACTTC. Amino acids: CASRTPVRAGIETQYF.

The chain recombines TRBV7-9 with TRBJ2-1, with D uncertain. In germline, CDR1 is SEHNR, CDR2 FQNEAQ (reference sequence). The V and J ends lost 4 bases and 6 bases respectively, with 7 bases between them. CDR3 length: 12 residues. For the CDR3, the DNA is TGTGCCAGCAGCTCGACTCTCAATGAGCAGTTCTTC. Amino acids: CASSSTLNEQFF. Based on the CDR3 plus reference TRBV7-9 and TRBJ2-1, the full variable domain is DTGVSQNPRHKITKRGQNVTFRCDPISEHNRLYWYRQTLGQGPEFLTYFQNEAQLEKSRLLSDRFSAERPKGSFSTLEIQRTEQGDSAMYLCASSSTLNEQFFGPGTRLTVL.

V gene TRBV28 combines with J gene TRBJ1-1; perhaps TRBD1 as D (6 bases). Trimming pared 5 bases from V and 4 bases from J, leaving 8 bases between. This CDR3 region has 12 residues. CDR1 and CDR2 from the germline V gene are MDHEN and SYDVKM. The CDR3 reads CASSNRVTEAFF. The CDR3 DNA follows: TGTGCCAGCAGTAACAGGGTCACTGAAGCTTTCTTT.

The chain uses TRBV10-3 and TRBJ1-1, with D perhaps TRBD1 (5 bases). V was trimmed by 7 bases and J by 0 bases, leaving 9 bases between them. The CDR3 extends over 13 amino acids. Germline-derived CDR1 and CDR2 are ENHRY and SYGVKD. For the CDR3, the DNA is TGTGCCATCACTATGACAGTGAACACTGAAGCTTTCTTT. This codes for CAITMTVNTEAFF.

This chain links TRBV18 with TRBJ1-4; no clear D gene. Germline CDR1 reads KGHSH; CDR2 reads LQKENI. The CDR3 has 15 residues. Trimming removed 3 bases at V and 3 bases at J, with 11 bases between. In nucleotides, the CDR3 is TGTGCCAGCTCACCGTTTGGGCGACCTAATGAAAAACTGTTTTTT. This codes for CASSPFGRPNEKLFF.

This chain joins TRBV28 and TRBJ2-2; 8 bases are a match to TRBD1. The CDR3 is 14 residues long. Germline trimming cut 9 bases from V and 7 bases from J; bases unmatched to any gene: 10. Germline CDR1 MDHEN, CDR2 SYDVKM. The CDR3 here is CASHRGQGGGELFF. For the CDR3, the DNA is TGTGCCAGTCATCGTGGACAGGGCGGCGGGGAGCTGTTTTTT.

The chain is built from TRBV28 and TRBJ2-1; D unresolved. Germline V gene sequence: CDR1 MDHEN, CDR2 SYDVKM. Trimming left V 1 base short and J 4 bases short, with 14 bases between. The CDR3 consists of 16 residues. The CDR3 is CASSLFSVVRYNEQFF. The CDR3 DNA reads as TGTGCCAGCAGTTTATTTAGTGTGGTAAGATACAATGAGCAGTTCTTC. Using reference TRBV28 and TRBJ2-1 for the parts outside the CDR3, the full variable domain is DVKVTQSSRYLVKRTGEKVFLECVQDMDHENMFWYRQDPGLGLRLIYFSYDVKMKEKGDIPEGYSVSREKKERFSLILESASTNQTSMYLCASSLFSVVRYNEQFFGPGTRLTVL.

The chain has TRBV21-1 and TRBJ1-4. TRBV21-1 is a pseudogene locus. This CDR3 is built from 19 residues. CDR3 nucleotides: TGTGCCAGCAGCAAAGGGCAATTAGGAGGGGCCCGAGGTTGGGAAAAACTGTTTTTT. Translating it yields CASSKGQLGGARGWEKLFF.

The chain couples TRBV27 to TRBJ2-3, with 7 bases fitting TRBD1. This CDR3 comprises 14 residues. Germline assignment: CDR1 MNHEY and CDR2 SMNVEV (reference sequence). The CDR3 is CVTRDREFTDTQYF. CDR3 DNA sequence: TGTGTAACCCGGGACAGAGAATTCACAGATACGCAGTATTTT.

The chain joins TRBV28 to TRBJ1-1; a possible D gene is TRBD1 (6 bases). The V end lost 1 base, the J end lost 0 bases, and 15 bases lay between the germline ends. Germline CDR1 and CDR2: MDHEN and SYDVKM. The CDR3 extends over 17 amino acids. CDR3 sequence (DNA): TGTGCCAGCAGTTTATACAGGGAGGGGGTTTTGAACACTGAAGCTTTCTTT. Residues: CASSLYREGVLNTEAFF. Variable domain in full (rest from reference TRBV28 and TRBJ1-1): DVKVTQSSRYLVKRTGEKVFLECVQDMDHENMFWYRQDPGLGLRLIYFSYDVKMKEKGDIPEGYSVSREKKERFSLILESASTNQTSMYLCASSLYREGVLNTEAFFGQGTRLTVV.